This T cell receptor beta chain appears in the sequencing data of a study of T cell repertoires in cytomegalovirus infection. Findings of the study overall: Dominating the ex vivo response were HLA-C-restricted CMV-specific TCR beta clonotypes. The cumulative frequency of public TCR beta families distinguished individuals who carried CMV together with the relevant HLA.

A note on this clonotype: Antigen specificity is unknown. The conserved final phenylalanine or tryptophan is absent from the CDR3, which likely points to a read error.

One entry per CDR3 protein results from TCRdb running MiXCR on the reads. The data show about 740,000 distinct CDR3 sequences, with 35% to 45% seen just once and 2.8% held by the top ten. This CDR3 is 13 amino acids long. Germline-derived CDR1 and CDR2 are MNHGY and SAAAGT. Trimming took off 8 bases at V and 8 bases at J, with 18 bases between the two ends. This chain uses TRBV6-8 with TRBJ2-5, with D perhaps TRBD1 or TRBD2 (6 bases each). This TCR was recovered from a human donor in good health (CMV status not recorded). Some clones in this sample may be carry-over from other donors' samples. The sequencing input was PBMCs. The CDR3 loop reads CASRGGGLDTQYL. The CDR3 DNA is TGTGCCAGCCGAGGAGGGGGGCTGGATACCCAGTACTTA.